The 20 T cell receptor beta chains below were found in one sample sequenced in a study of post-analysis software for immune sequencing data. Study-level findings and limits: The five TRBV segments detected at higher frequency in patients than in controls included TRBV5-6, TRBV5-1 and TRBV20-1.

These TCRs' antigens remain unknown. Libraries were made from TCR beta cDNA, and they carried unique molecular identifiers. From the PCR reads, TCRdb called clonotypes with MiXCR, one entry per CDR3 protein. The top ten clones hold 9% to 14% of a sample with about half a million distinct CDR3 sequences, under 55% of them seen once. The sequenced sample was blood. All receptors come from a girl aged 10-17 years with multiple sclerosis.

V and J are TRBV5-1 and TRBJ2-3; D call uncertain. CDR3 length: 13 residues. The V end was cut by 1 base, the J end by 4 bases, with 7 bases between. Germline CDR1 is SGHRS and CDR2 is YFSETQ. The CDR3 sequence is CASSLIRSDTQYF. Here the CDR3 DNA reads TGCGCCAGCAGCTTGATCAGATCAGATACGCAGTATTTT.

Only a few counts were recorded for this clonotype. The chain is built from TRBV27 and TRBJ2-3, with unresolved D. V lost 5 bases and J lost 4, with 13 bases in between. The CDR3 is 14 amino acids. The germline V gene has CDR1 MNHEY and CDR2 SMNVEV (reference sequence). CDR3 residues: CASSTSLESDTQYF. The CDR3 bases are TGTGCCAGCAGTACGTCTCTGGAGTCAGATACGCAGTATTTT.

This chain links TRBV20-1 with TRBJ2-5, with 12 bases aligning to TRBD2. There are 17 residues in the CDR3. V lost 5 bases, J lost 5 bases, and 15 bases stayed unmatched. From germline, CDR1 is DFQATT and CDR2 SNEGSKA (reference sequence). The CDR3 coding sequence is TGCAGTGCTGCCCCGCGATCTAGCGGGAGGGCCGGGGAGACCCAGTACTTC. Protein product: CSAAPRSSGRAGETQYF.

This chain links TRBV7-9 with TRBJ2-7; D possibly corresponds to TRBD2 (6 bases). The CDR3 runs to 14 residues. The ends were cut back, 4 bases at V and 4 bases at J, with 14 bases in the middle. The V gene's germline CDR1 is SEHNR and CDR2 FQNEAQ (reference sequence). The CDR3 DNA reads TGTGCCAGCAGCTCTCCCGGGACTGAATACGAGCAGTACTTC. This sequence encodes CASSSPGTEYEQYF.

The chain joins TRBV7-2 to TRBJ2-6; 7 bases are shared with TRBD1. CDR3 length: 15 amino acids. Germline V gene lookup returns CDR1 SGHTA and CDR2 FQGNSA. V was pared by 4 bases and J by 5 bases, with 5 bases of the junction left unmatched. CDR3 in DNA: TGTGCCAGCAGCTCCGGGACAGCGAGGGCCAACGTCCTGACTTTC. It translates to CASSSGTARANVLTF.

This rearrangement joins TRBV14 to TRBJ2-7, with D tentatively TRBD1 or TRBD2 (5 bases each). V lost 0 bases to trimming and J lost 11 bases, with 14 bases between them. CDR1 SGHDN and CDR2 FVKESK come from the germline V gene. There are 13 residues in the CDR3. The CDR3 loop reads CASSQEESLGEYF. CDR3 bases: TGTGCCAGCAGCCAAGAAGAGTCGCTGGGGGAGTACTTC. The full variable domain, in which reference TRBV14 and TRBJ2-7 provide the parts outside the CDR3, is EAGVTQFPSHSVIEKGQTVTLRCDPISGHDNLYWYRRVMGKEIKFLLHFVKESKQDESGMPNNRFLAERTGGTYSTLKVQPAELEDSGVYFCASSQEESLGEYFGPGTRLTVT.

This clonotype has a handful of counts. The chain employs TRBV10-3 and TRBJ2-5; tentatively, D is TRBD1 (6 bases). Germline V gene data show CDR1 as ENHRY and CDR2 as SYGVKD. The CDR3 spans 13 residues. V lost 7 bases, J lost 5 bases, and 14 bases lay in between. The DNA for the CDR3 is TGTGCCATCAAGGACAGCCCGGGGGAGACCCAGTACTTC. Translated, it gives CAIKDSPGETQYF.

This sequence joins TRBV5-5 and TRBJ2-1; no definite D call. With 2 bases removed from V and 6 bases from J, the gap between germline ends came to 9 bases. This CDR3 contains 13 residues. Germline values: CDR1 SGHKS, CDR2 YYEKEE (reference sequence). The CDR3 region is CASSLEVSNEQFF. CDR3 DNA: TGTGCCAGCAGCTTAGAGGTCAGCAATGAGCAGTTCTTC. The full variable domain, with the rest looked up from reference TRBV5-5 and TRBJ2-1, is DAGVTQSPTHLIKTRGQQVTLRCSPISGHKSVSWYQQVLGQGPQFIFQYYEKEERGRGNFPDRFSARQFPNYSSELNVNALLLGDSALYLCASSLEVSNEQFFGPGTRLTVL.

V and J are TRBV7-2 and TRBJ1-6; 8 bases match TRBD1. Germline CDR1 and CDR2: SGHTA and FQGNSA. The CDR3 has 18 amino acids. After removal of 5 bases from V and 7 bases from J, the junction contained 16 bases not matched to a gene. The CDR3 spells CASSPGDRRIGSNSPLHF. CDR3 coding DNA: TGTGCCAGCAGCCCTGGGGACAGGAGAATTGGCTCCAATTCACCCCTCCACTTT. Full variable domain (outside the CDR3, taken from reference TRBV7-2 and TRBJ1-6): GAGVSQSPSNKVTEKGKDVELRCDPISGHTALYWYRQSLGQGLEFLIYFQGNSAPDKSGLPSDRFSAERTGGSVSTLTIQRTQQEDSAVYLCASSPGDRRIGSNSPLHFGNGTRLTVT.

This clonotype has only a few counts. The chain employs TRBV5-1 and TRBJ2-5; TRBD2 might be the D (5 bases). The CDR3 runs 13 residues. Germline V gene lookup returns CDR1 SGHRS and CDR2 YFSETQ. V lost 1 base, J lost 5 bases, and 9 bases lay in between. The CDR3 DNA follows: TGCGCCAGCAGCTTGCCCGGAGGCGAGACCCAGTACTTC. Protein: CASSLPGGETQYF.

The chain couples TRBV7-2 to TRBJ2-1; TRBD2 might be the D (5 bases). This CDR3 region has 15 residues. CDR1 is SGHTA, CDR2 FQGNSA, per germline. Trimming pared 0 bases from V and 10 bases from J, leaving 16 bases between. For the CDR3, the DNA is TGTGCCAGCAGCTTAGCGCTGAGAAGCGGCCGGGAGCAGTTCTTC. Its translation is CASSLALRSGREQFF.

CDR3 region: CSVERTGAPVWNEQFF. For the CDR3, the DNA is TGCAGCGTTGAAAGGACAGGGGCGCCAGTTTGGAATGAGCAGTTCTTC. The chain joins TRBV29-1 to TRBJ2-1, with 9 positions matching TRBD1. The CDR3 totals 16 residues. The V gene end was trimmed by 2 bases and the J gene end by 7 bases; junction bases not matched to a gene: 12. Per germline, CDR1 SQVTM and CDR2 ANQGSEA.

This chain connects TRBV15 to TRBJ1-5; 10 bases match TRBD1. V gave up 5 bases and J gave up 4 bases; unmatched junction bases: 8. The CDR3 has 16 residues. The germline V gene encodes CDR1 LNHNV and CDR2 YYDKDF (reference sequence). The CDR3 bases are TGTGCCACCAGCCCACGGACAGGGGGTTATAATCAGCCCCAGCATTTT. Its protein is CATSPRTGGYNQPQHF.

This clonotype turned up a few times. This sequence joins TRBV4-1 and TRBJ1-1, with D unresolved. The germline V and J ends were trimmed by 1 base and 1 base, with 10 bases remaining between them. The CDR3 is made up of 15 amino acids. The V gene's germline CDR1 is MGHRA and CDR2 YSYEKL. CDR3 DNA: TGCGCCAGCAGCCAAGTGTTCACACCGAACACTGAAGCTTTCTTT. Amino acids: CASSQVFTPNTEAFF.

The V and J genes are TRBV28 and TRBJ1-2, with TRBD1 matching over 7 bases. Germline loops: CDR1 MDHEN, CDR2 SYDVKM. There are 12 residues in the CDR3. Trimming at V came to 6 bases and at J to 6 bases, leaving 4 bases not matched to a gene. The CDR3, as DNA: TGTGCCAGCAGCGGGACAGTGGATGGCTACACCTTC. Amino acids: CASSGTVDGYTF.

Remarks on this clonotype: A much larger clone is a single base away; this may be a read error. The rearrangement joins TRBV20-1 to TRBJ2-7; perhaps TRBD1 as D (5 bases). The J call may be wrong; the DNA end is better matched by TRBJ2-5. The length of the CDR3 is 13 residues. CDR1 and CDR2 from the germline V gene are DFQATT and SNEGSKA (reference sequence). CDR3 residues: CSVKVQGGETQYF. The CDR3 DNA reads as TGCAGTGTTAAAGTCCAGGGTGGAGAGACCCAGTACTTC.

The CDR3 here is CASSQEGRRTDTQYF. As DNA, the CDR3 is TGTGCCAGCAGCCAAGAGGGCAGACGCACAGATACGCAGTATTTT. The gene calls are TRBV4-2 and TRBJ2-3; D remains ambiguous. Germline lookup yields CDR1 LGHNA and CDR2 YNFKEQ. The CDR3 is 15 residues long. V dropped 0 bases and J dropped 1 base, with 8 bases sitting between them.

There are a few counts of this clonotype. This chain uses TRBV9 with TRBJ1-2; TRBD1 aligns across 9 bases. V lost 4 bases, J lost 7 bases, and 17 bases stayed unmatched. Germline CDR1 is SGDLS and CDR2 is YYNGEE. The CDR3 loop spans 17 amino acids. The CDR3 bases are TGTGCCAGCAGCCCCGAGGGGACAGGGCGACAACATGCTGGCTACACCTTC. This sequence encodes CASSPEGTGRQHAGYTF.

This sequence joins TRBV7-2 and TRBJ2-3, with 7 positions matching TRBD1. The CDR3 is made up of 18 amino acids. V lost 5 bases to trimming and J lost 4 bases; unmatched junction nucleotides: 18. The germline V gene has CDR1 SGHTA and CDR2 FQGNSA. CDR3 in DNA: TGTGCCAGCAGCAAACCCCAACAGGGGAATTGGGCGTCAGATACGCAGTATTTT. This translates into CASSKPQQGNWASDTQYF.

This clonotype was detected a few times. This rearrangement joins TRBV7-2 to TRBJ2-5, with TRBD2 matching 10 bases. Trimming cost V 2 bases and J 2 bases; bases outside gene matches: 8. Germline-derived CDR1 and CDR2 are SGHTA and FQGNSA. The CDR3 contains 17 residues. The CDR3 DNA sequence: TGTGCCAGCAGCTTAACCGGTCTAGCGGGAGTACAAGAGACCCAGTACTTC. Translation: CASSLTGLAGVQETQYF.